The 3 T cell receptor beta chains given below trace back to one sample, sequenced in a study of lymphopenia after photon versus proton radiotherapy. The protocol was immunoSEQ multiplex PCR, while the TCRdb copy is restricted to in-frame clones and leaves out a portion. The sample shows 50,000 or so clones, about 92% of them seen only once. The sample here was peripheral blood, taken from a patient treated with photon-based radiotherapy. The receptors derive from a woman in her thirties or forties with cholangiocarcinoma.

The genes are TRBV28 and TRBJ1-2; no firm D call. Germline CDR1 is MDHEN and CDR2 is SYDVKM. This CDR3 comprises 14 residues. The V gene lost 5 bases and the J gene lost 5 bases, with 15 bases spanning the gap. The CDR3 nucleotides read TGTGCCAGCAGTCGACGAGGACGGCAGTATGGCTACACCTTC. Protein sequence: CASSRRGRQYGYTF.

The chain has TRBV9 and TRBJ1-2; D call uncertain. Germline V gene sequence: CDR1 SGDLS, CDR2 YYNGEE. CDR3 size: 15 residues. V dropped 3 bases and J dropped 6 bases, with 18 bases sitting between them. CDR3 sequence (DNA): TGTGCCAGCAGCGGATCTTCGGGCCTGGGAAATGGCTACACCTTC. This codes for CASSGSSGLGNGYTF.

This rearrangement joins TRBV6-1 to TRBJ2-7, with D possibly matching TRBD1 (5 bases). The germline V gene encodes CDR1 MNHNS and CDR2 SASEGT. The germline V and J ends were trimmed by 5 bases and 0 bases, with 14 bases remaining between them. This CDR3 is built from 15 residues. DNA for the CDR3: TGTGCCAGCAGTACCTTCAGGGTTTCCTCCTACGAGCAGTACTTC. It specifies CASSTFRVSSYEQYF.